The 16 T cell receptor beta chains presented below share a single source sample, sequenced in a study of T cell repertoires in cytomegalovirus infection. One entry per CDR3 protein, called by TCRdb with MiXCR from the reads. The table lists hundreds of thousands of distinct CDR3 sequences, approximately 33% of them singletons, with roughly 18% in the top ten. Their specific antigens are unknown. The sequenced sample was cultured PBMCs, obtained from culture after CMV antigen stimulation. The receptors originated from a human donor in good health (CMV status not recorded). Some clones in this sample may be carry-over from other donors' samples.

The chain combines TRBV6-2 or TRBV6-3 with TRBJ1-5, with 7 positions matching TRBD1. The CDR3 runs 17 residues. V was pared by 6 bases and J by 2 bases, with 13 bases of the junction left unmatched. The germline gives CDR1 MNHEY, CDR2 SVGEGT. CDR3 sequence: CASSHGGTVGRNQPQHF. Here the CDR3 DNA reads TGTGCCAGCAGCCACGGCGGGACAGTAGGGCGCAATCAGCCCCAGCATTTT.

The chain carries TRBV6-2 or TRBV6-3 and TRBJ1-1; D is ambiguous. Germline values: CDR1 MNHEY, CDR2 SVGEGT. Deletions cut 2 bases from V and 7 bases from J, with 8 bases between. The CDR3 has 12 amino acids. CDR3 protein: CASSYGRFEAFF. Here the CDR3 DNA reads TGTGCCAGCAGTTACGGACGGTTTGAAGCTTTCTTT.

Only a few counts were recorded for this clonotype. In nucleotides, the CDR3 is TGTGCCCCCCCGCGCAGAGATAATTCACCCCTCCACTTT. It is translated as CAPPRRDNSPLHF. V usage is TRBV24-1 and J usage is TRBJ1-6; no clear D gene. Germline CDR1 and CDR2: KGHDR and SFDVKD. Deletions cut 12 bases from V and 5 bases from J, with 13 bases between. This CDR3 has 13 residues.

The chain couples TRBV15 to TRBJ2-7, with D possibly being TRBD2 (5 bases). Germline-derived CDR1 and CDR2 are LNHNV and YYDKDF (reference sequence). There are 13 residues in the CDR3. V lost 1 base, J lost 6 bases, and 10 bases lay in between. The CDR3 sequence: CATSRAVGVEQYF. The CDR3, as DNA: TGTGCCACCAGCAGAGCGGTCGGGGTCGAGCAGTACTTC.

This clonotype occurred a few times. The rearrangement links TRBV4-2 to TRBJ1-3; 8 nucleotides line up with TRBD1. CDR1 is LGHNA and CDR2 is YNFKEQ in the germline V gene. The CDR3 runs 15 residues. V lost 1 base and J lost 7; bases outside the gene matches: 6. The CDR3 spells CASSQAGTGGNTIYF. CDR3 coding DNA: TGTGCCAGCAGCCAAGCCGGGACAGGTGGGAACACCATATATTTT.

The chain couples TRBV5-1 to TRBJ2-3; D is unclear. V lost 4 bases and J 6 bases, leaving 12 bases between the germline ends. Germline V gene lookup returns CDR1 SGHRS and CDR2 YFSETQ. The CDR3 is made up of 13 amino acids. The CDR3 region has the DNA TGCGCCAGCAGCCCGGTAAACTCGGATACGCAGTATTTT. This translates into CASSPVNSDTQYF.

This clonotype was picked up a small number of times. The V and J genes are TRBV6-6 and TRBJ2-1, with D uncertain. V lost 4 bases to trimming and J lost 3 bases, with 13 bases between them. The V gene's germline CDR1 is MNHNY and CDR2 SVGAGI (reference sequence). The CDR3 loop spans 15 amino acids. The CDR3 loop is CASSSSPSYYNEQFF. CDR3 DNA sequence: TGTGCCAGCAGTTCGAGCCCCTCCTACTACAATGAGCAGTTCTTC.

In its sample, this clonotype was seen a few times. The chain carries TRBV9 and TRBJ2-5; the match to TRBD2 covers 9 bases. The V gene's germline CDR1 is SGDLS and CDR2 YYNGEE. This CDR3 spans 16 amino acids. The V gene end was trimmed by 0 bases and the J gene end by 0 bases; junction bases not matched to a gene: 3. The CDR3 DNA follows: TGTGCCAGCAGCGTAGATCTAGCGGGGAACCAAGAGACCCAGTACTTC. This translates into CASSVDLAGNQETQYF.

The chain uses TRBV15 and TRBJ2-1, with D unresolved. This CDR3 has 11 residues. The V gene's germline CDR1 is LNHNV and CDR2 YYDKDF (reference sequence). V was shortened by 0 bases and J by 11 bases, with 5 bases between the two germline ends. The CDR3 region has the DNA TGTGCCACCAGCAGAGAGGGCCAGCAGTTCTTC. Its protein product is CATSREGQQFF.

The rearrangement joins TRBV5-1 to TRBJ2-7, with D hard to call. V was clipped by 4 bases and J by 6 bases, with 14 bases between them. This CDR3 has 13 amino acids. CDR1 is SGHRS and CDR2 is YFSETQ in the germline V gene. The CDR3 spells CASSPLQVGEQYF. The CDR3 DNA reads TGCGCCAGCAGCCCCCTTCAAGTCGGCGAGCAGTACTTC.

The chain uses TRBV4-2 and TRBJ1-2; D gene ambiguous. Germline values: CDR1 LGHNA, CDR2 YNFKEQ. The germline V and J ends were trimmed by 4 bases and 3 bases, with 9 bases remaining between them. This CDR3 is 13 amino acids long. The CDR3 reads CASSPRLDYGYTF. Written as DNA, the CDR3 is TGTGCCAGCAGCCCCAGGCTGGACTATGGCTACACCTTC.

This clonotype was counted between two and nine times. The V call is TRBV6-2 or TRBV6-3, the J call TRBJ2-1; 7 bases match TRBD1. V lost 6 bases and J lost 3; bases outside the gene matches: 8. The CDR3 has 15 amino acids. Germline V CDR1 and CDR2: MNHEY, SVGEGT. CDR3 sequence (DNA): TGTGCCAGCAGAATACAGGGGCCTAACTACAATGAGCAGTTCTTC. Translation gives CASRIQGPNYNEQFF.

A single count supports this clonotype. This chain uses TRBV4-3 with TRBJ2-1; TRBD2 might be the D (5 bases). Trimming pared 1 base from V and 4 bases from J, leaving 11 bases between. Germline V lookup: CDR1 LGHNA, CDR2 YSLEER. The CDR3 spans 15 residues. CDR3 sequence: CASSQVVLGYNEQFF. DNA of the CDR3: TGCGCCAGCAGCCAAGTAGTACTAGGTTACAATGAGCAGTTCTTC.

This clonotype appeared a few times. CDR3 sequence reads: CASKRGVSYNEQFF. The CDR3 DNA is TGTGCCAGCAAGAGGGGTGTGTCCTACAATGAGCAGTTCTTC. The rearrangement links TRBV6-6 to TRBJ2-1; D possibly uses TRBD1 or TRBD2 (5 bases each). Trimming removed 7 bases at V and 1 base at J, with 11 bases between. The CDR3 loop spans 14 amino acids. Germline V lookup: CDR1 MNHNY, CDR2 SVGAGI (reference sequence).

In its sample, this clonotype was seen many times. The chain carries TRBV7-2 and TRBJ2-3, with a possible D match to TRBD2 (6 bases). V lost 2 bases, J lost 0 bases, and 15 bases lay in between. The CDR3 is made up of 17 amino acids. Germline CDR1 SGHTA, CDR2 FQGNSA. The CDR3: CASSLLPGGVSTDTQYF. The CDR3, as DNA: TGTGCCAGCAGCTTACTTCCAGGCGGGGTTAGCACAGATACGCAGTATTTT.

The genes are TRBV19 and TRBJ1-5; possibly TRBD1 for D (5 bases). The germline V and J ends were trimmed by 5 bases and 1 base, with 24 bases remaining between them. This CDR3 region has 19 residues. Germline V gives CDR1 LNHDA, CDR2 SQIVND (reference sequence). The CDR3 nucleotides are TGTGCCAGTAGTTCATACCCCGGGACCCGAACCCGCAGCAATCAGCCCCAGCATTTT. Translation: CASSSYPGTRTRSNQPQHF.